This section outlines one T cell receptor (beta chain) sequence together with its context. The repertoire was sequenced with immunoSEQ multiplex PCR; TCRdb's copy has only in-frame clones and lacks some. Found here are around 30,000 clones, about nine tenths of them singletons; the top ten hold about 4.5%. The germline CDR1 and CDR2 sequences are SNHLY and FYNNEI. Trimming stripped 5 bases from V and 3 bases from J, with 8 bases between. This CDR3 comprises 13 residues. This sample was included in a study of T cell changes during pregnancy in multiple sclerosis. The rearrangement links TRBV2 to TRBJ2-1, with a weak D call TRBD1 (5 bases). The clonotype was recovered from a female donor with multiple sclerosis, enrolled in a pregnancy study. The source was CD8+ T cells from peripheral blood mononuclear cells, collected in the second trimester of pregnancy. The CDR3 region has the DNA TGTGCCAGCAGTCCTAGGGGCTACAATGAGCAGTTCTTC. This encodes CASSPRGYNEQFF.